This note documents a single T cell receptor (beta chain) sequence. This specimen belongs to a study of CD8+ T cells in alopecia areata. The V and J ends lost 5 bases and 2 bases respectively, with 11 bases between them. CDR1 is SGHDT and CDR2 is YYEEEE in the germline V gene. The CDR3 contains 13 residues. RNA extraction and reverse transcription yielded cDNA as sequencing template. Sequencing used immunoSEQ multiplex PCR; TCRdb keeps in-frame clones, though not all of them. Of about 130,000 clones in the sample, approximately 49% were seen once. The chain is built from TRBV5-6 and TRBJ2-7, with D perhaps TRBD2 (6 bases). This sequence was found in a human donor with alopecia areata. Source: CD8+ T cells sorted from blood, taken at week 0. DNA of the CDR3: TGTGCCAGCAGTGGATGGGGGGCCTACGAGCAGTACTTC. Translation gives CASSGWGAYEQYF.